This TCR beta chain was observed in a study of Graves' ophthalmopathy and Graves' hyperthyroidism. This clonotype was observed at least ten times. Transcripts of RNA were the source for amplifying TCR beta CDR3 regions. RT-PCR with HTBI primers came first, then second-round multiplex PCR. MiXCR, run by TCRdb on the multiplex PCR reads, gives a single entry per CDR3 protein. Of some 380,000 distinct CDR3 sequences listed, about 16% were seen once; the top ten hold 5.5% to 7%. Certain patients were not enrolled. These were patients with other autoimmune diseases, uncontrolled infections, pregnancy or lactation. Clinicians diagnosed using symptoms, serum thyroxine, TRAb, thyroid ultrasound and orbital computed tomography. Specimen: peripheral blood. This receptor was identified in a woman aged 18-35 years with stable Graves' hyperthyroidism.

The CDR3 reads CASSYVGFGQPQHF. The CDR3 nucleotides are TGTGCCAGCAGTTACGTTGGTTTTGGTCAGCCCCAGCATTTT. This sequence joins TRBV6-2 or TRBV6-3 and TRBJ1-5; D is uncertain. The CDR3 spans 14 residues. CDR1 is MNHEY and CDR2 is SVGEGT in the germline V gene. V dropped 2 bases and J dropped 6 bases, with 11 bases sitting between them.